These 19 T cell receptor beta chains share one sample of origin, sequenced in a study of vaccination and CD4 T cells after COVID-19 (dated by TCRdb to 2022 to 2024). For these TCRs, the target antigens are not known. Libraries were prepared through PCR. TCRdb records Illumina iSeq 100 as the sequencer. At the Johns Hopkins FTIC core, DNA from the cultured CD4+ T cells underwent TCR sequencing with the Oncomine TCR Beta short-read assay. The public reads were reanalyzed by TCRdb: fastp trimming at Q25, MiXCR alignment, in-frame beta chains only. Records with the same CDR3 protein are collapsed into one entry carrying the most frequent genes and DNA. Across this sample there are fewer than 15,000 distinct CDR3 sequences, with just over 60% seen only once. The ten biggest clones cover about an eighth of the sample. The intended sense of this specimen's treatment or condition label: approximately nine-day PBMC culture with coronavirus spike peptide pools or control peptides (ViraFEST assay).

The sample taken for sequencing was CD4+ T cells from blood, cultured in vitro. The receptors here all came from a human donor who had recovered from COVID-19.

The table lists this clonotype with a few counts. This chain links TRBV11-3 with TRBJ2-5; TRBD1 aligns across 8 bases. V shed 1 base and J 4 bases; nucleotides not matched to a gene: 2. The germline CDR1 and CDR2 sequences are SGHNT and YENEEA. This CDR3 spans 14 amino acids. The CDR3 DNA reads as TGTGCCAGCAGCTTAGGGACAGGGCGAGAGACCCAGTACTTC. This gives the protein CASSLGTGRETQYF.

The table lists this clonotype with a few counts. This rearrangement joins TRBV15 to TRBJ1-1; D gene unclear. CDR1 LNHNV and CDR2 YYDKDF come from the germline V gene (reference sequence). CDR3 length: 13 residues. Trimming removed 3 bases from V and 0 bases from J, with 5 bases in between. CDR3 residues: CATSSGMNTEAFF. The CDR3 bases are TGTGCCACCAGCAGCGGGATGAACACTGAAGCTTTCTTT.

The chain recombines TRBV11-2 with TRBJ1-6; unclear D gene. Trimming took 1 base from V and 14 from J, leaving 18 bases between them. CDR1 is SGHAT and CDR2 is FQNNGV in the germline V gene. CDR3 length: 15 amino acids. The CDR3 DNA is TGTGCCAGCAGCTTAGCGAACCGGGCACGGGCAACCCTCCACTTT. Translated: CASSLANRARATLHF.

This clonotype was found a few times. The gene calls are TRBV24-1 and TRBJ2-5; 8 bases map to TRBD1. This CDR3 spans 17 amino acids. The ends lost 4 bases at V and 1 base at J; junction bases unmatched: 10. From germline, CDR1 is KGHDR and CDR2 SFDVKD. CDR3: CATSDSGQVISQETQYF. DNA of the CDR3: TGTGCCACCAGTGACTCGGGACAGGTTATTTCCCAAGAGACCCAGTACTTC.

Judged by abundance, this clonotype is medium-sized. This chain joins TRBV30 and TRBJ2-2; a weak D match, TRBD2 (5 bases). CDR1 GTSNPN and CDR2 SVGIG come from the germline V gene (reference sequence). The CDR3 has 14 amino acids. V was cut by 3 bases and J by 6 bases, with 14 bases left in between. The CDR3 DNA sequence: TGTGCCTGGAGGGGAACTAGTTTCGCCGGGGAGCTGTTTTTT. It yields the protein CAWRGTSFAGELFF.

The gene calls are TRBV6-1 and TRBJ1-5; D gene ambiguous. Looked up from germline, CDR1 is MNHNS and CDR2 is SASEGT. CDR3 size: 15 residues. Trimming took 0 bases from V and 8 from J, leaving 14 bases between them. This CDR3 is CASSEALGGFKPQHF. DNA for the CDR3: TGTGCCAGCAGTGAAGCGCTAGGAGGGTTTAAGCCCCAGCATTTT.

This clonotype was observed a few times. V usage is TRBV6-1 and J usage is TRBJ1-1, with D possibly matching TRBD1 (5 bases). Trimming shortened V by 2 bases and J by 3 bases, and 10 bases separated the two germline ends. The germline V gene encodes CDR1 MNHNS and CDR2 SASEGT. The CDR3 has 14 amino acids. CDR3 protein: CASSELGGDTEAFF. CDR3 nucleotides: TGTGCCAGCAGTGAACTCGGAGGGGACACTGAAGCTTTCTTT.

Here the CDR3 DNA reads TGTGCCAGCAGCTTAGCCGGTCGCAATCTGCAGATTCCCTACGAGCAGTACTTC. It translates to CASSLAGRNLQIPYEQYF. This chain links TRBV7-2 with TRBJ2-7; no clear D. The V gene's germline CDR1 is SGHTA and CDR2 FQGNSA. This CDR3 region has 18 residues. Trimming took 0 bases from V and 2 from J, leaving 20 bases between them. The complete variable domain, with remaining parts taken from reference TRBV7-2 and TRBJ2-7, reads GAGVSQSPSNKVTEKGKDVELRCDPISGHTALYWYRQSLGQGLEFLIYFQGNSAPDKSGLPSDRFSAERTGGSVSTLTIQRTQQEDSAVYLCASSLAGRNLQIPYEQYFGPGTRLTVT.

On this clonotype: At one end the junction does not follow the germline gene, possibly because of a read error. The CDR3 here is CACSRTGGNTEAFF. CDR3 DNA: TGTGCCTGCAGTCGTACAGGGGGGAACACTGAAGCTTTCTTT. This rearrangement joins TRBV6-1 to TRBJ1-1, with TRBD1 matching 8 bases. Germline loops: CDR1 MNHNS, CDR2 SASEGT. CDR3 size: 14 residues.

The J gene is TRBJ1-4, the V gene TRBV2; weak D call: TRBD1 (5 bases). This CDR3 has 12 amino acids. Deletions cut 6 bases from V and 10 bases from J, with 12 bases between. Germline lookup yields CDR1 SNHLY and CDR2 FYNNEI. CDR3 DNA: TGTGCCAGCAGCAACCTGGGGGTAAAACTGTTTTTT. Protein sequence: CASSNLGVKLFF.

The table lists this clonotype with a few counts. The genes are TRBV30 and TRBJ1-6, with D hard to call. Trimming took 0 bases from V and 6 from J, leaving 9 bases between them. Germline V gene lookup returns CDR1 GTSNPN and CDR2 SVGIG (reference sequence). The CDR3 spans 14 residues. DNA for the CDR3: TGTGCCTGGAGTGTACGAGCCACTAATTCACCCCTCCACTTT. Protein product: CAWSVRATNSPLHF.

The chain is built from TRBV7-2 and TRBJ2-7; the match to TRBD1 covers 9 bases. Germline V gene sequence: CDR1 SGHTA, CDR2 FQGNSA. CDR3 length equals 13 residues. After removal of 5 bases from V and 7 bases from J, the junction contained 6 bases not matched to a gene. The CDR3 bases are TGTGCCAGCAGCAGACAGGGGGACTCGGAGCAGTACTTC. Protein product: CASSRQGDSEQYF.

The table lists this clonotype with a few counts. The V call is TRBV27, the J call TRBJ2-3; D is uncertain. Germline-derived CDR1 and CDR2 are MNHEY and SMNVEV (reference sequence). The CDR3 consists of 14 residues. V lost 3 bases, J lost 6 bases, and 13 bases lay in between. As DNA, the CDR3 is TGTGCCAGCAGTTTCTCAGGTTCTCGGGATACGCAGTATTTT. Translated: CASSFSGSRDTQYF.

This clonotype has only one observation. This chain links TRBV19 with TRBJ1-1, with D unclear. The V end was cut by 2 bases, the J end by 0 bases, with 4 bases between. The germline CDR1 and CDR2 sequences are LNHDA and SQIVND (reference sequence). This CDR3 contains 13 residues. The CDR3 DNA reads TGTGCCAGTAGTATAAGGGTGAACACTGAAGCTTTCTTT. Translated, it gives CASSIRVNTEAFF.

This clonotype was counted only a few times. The CDR3 is CASSRDIQETQYF. CDR3 in DNA: TGTGCCAGCAGCCGGGACATTCAAGAGACCCAGTACTTC. V gene TRBV6-1 combines with J gene TRBJ2-5; D perhaps matches TRBD1 (6 bases). V gave up 6 bases and J gave up 2 bases, with 10 bases separating them. The CDR3 is made up of 13 amino acids. The germline V gene encodes CDR1 MNHNS and CDR2 SASEGT.

This chain's CDR3 is CSARAPAGGNSGNEQFF. The CDR3 DNA follows: TGCAGTGCTAGAGCTCCAGCGGGAGGGAATAGTGGCAATGAGCAGTTCTTC. V gene TRBV20-1 combines with J gene TRBJ2-1, with 10 bases identical to TRBD2. The junction had 12 bases not matched to a gene; V was cut back by 1 base and J by 6 bases. Germline lookup yields CDR1 DFQATT and CDR2 SNEGSKA (reference sequence). The CDR3 runs to 17 residues.

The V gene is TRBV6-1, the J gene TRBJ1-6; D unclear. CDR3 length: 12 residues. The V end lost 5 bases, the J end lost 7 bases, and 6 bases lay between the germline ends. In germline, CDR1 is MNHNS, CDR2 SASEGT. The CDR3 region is CASSSSNSPLHF. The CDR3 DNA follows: TGTGCCAGCAGTAGCTCAAATTCACCCCTCCACTTT.

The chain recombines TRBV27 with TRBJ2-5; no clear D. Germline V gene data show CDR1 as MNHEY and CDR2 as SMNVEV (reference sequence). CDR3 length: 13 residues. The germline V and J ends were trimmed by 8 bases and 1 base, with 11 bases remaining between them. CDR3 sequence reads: CASGSLGQETQYF. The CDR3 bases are TGTGCCAGCGGGTCCCTTGGCCAAGAGACCCAGTACTTC.

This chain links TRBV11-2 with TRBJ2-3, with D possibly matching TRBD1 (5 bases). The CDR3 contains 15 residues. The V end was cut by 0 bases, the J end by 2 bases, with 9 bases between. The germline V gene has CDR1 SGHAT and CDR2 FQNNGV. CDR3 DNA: TGTGCCAGCAGCTTAGAGGGGCTTGACACAGATACGCAGTATTTT. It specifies CASSLEGLDTDTQYF. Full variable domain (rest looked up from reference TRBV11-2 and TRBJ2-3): EAGVAQSPRYKIIEKRQSVAFWCNPISGHATLYWYQQILGQGPKLLIQFQNNGVVDDSQLPKDRFSAERLKGVDSTLKIQPAKLEDSAVYLCASSLEGLDTDTQYFGPGTRLTVL.